This TCR beta chain is drawn from a study of CD8+ T cells in alopecia areata. A panel of CD4, CD8alpha, NKG2D, NKG2ACE and other markers served to sort pooled cutaneous lymph node cells. This clone was counted only a few times. Gene and germline names: mouse. From the germline J gene comes the end of the CDR3, since the read stops 4 residues before it. Different DNA sequences within this sample yield the same CDR3. The CDR3 length is 12 residues. CDR1 NNHDY and CDR2 SYVADS come from the germline V gene. RNA extraction was followed by reverse transcription into cDNA, which acted as the sequencing template. The assay was immunoSEQ multiplex PCR, and TCRdb's table has in-frame clones only and misses some. This sample comprises approximately 300,000 clones, none seen once only.

Sample: CD4+ T cells sorted from a lymph node. This clonotype was obtained from a C3H/HeJ mouse with alopecia areata. The mouse line has the MHC haplotype H2-k. The rearrangement joins TRBV13-3 to TRBJ1-1; D remains unclear. The CDR3 sequence is CASSDPSTEVFF. CDR3 DNA (partial): TGTGCCAGCAGTGACCCCAGTACA.